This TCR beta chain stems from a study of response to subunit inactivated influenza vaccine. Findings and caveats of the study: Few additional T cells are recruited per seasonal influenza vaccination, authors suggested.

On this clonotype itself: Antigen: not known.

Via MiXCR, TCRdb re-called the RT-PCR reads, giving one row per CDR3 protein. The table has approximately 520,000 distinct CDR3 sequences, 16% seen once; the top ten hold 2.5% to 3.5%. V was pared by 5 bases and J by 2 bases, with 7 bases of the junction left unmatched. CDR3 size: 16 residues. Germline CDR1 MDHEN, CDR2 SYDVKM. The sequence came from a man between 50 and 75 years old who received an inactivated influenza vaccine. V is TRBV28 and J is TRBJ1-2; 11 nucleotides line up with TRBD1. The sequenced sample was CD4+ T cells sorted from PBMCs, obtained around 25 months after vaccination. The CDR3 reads CASSRHGQGANYGYTF. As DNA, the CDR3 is TGTGCCAGCAGTCGTCATGGACAGGGGGCCAACTATGGCTACACCTTC.